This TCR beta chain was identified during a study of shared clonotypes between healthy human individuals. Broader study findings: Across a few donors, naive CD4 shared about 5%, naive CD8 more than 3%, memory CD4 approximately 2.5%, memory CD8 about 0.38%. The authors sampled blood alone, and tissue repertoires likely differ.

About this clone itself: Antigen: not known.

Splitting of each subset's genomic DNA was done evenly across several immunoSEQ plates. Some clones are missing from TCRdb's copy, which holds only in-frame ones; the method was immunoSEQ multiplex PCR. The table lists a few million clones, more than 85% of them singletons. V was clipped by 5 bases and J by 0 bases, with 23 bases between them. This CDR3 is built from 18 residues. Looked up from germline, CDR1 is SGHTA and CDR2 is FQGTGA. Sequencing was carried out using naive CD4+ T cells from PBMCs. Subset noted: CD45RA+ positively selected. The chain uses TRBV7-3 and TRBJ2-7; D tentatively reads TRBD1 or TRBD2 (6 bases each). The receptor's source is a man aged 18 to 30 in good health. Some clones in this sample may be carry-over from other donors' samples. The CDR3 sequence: CASSAWGAAHQSSYEQYF. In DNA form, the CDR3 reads TGTGCCAGCAGCGCTTGGGGGGCGGCCCACCAAAGCTCCTACGAGCAGTACTTC.